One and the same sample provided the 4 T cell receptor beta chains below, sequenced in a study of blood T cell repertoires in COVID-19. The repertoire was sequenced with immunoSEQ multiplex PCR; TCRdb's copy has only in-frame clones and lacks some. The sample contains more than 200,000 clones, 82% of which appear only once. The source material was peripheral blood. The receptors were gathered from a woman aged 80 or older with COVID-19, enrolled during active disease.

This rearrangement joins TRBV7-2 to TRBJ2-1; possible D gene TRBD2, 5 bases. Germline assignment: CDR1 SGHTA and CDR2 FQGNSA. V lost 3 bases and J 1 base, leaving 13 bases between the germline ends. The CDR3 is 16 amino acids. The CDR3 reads CASSFGGRGSYNEQFF. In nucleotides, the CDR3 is TGTGCCAGCAGCTTCGGTGGGAGAGGGTCCTACAATGAGCAGTTCTTC.

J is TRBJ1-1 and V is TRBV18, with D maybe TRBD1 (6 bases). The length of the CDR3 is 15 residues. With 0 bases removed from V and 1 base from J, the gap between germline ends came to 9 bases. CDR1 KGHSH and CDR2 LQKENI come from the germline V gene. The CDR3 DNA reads TGTGCCAGCTCACCACCGTCGACAGGGAACACTGAAGCTTTCTTT. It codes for CASSPPSTGNTEAFF. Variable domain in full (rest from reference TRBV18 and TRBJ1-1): NAGVMQNPRHLVRRRGQEARLRCSPMKGHSHVYWYRQLPEEGLKFMVYLQKENIIDESGMPKERFSAEFPKEGPSILRIQQVVRGDSAAYFCASSPPSTGNTEAFFGQGTRLTVV.

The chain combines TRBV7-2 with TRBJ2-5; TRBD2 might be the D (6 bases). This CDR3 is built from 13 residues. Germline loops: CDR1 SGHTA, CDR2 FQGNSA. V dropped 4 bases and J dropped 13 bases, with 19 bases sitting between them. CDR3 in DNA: TGTGCCAGCAGCTCGCCTGTGGGGGAGGTGCCGTACTTC. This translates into CASSSPVGEVPYF.

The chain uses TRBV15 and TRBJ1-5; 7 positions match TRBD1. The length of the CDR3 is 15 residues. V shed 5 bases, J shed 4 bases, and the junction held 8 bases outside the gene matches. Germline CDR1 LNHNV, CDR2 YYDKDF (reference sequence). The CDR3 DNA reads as TGTGCCACCAGCCGCCAGGGGGTTGGGAATCAGCCCCAGCATTTT. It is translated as CATSRQGVGNQPQHF. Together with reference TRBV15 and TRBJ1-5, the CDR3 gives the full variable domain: DAMVIQNPRYQVTQFGKPVTLSCSQTLNHNVMYWYQQKSSQAPKLLFHYYDKDFNNEADTPDNFQSRRPNTSFCFLDIRSPGLGDTAMYLCATSRQGVGNQPQHFGDGTRLSIL.